Given below is one T cell receptor beta chain in context. This sample stems from a study of T cell changes during pregnancy in multiple sclerosis. Germline CDR1 is LGHNA and CDR2 is YNFKEQ. CDR3 length equals 15 residues. Trimming cost V 0 bases and J 3 bases; bases outside gene matches: 5. Profiled with immunoSEQ multiplex PCR; TCRdb holds only in-frame clones, not every one. The sample includes over 60,000 clones, roughly 91% of them seen just once. The receptor was derived from a female donor in good health, enrolled as a control in a pregnancy study. The sample in question was peripheral blood, obtained in the third trimester of pregnancy. V and J are TRBV4-2 and TRBJ2-7, with TRBD2 matching 7 bases. The CDR3 nucleotides are TGTGCCAGCAGCCAAGATATTGGGGGGGACTACGAGCAGTACTTC. Amino acid sequence: CASSQDIGGDYEQYF.